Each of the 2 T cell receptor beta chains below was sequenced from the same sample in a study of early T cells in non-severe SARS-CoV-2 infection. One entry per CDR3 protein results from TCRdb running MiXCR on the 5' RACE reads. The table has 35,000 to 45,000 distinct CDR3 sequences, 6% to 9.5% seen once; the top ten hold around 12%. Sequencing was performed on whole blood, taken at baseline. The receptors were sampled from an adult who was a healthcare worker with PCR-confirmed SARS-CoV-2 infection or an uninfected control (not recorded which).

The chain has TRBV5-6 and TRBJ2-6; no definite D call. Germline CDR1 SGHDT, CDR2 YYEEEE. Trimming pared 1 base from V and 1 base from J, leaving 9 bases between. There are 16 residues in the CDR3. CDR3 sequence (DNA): TGTGCCAGCAGCTTGTATGTACCTTCTGGGGCCAACGTCCTGACTTTC. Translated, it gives CASSLYVPSGANVLTF. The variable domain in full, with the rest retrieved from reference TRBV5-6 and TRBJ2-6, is DAGVTQSPTHLIKTRGQQVTLRCSPKSGHDTVSWYQQALGQGPQFIFQYYEEEERQRGNFPDRFSGHQFPNYSSELNVNALLLGDSALYLCASSLYVPSGANVLTFGAGSRLTVL.

This CDR3 is CASKRTGPYEQYF. The CDR3 nucleotides are TGTGCCAGCAAGAGGACAGGTCCCTACGAGCAGTACTTC. The V call is TRBV6-1, the J call TRBJ2-7, with 7 bases aligning to TRBD1. The V and J ends lost 7 bases and 2 bases, in that order; junction bases with no gene match: 5. The CDR3 runs 13 residues. Germline CDR1 MNHNS, CDR2 SASEGT.